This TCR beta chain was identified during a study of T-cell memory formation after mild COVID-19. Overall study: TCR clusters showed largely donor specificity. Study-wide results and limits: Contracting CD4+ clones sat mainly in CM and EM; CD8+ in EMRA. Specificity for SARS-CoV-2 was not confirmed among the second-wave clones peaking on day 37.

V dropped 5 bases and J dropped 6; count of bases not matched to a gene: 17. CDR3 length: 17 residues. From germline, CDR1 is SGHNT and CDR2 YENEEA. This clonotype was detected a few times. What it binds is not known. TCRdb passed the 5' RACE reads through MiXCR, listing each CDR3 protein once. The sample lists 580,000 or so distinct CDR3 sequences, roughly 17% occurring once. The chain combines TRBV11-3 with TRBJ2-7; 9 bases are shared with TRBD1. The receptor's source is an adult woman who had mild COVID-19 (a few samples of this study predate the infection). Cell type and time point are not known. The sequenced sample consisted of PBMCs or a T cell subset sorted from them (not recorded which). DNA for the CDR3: TGTGCCAGCAGCATAAGGGACAGGGAGGAATCAGCTTCCGAGCAGTACTTC. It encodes CASSIRDREESASEQYF.